The present TCR beta chain was sequenced within a study of Ad26.COV2.S vaccination and SARS-CoV-2 variants (dated by TCRdb to the early 2020s). In terms of the full investigation: Donors in the vaccine arm were drawn from COV1001, a multicentre, randomized, double-blind, placebo-controlled phase I-IIa trial testing Ad26.COV2.S in healthy adults. Throughout the experiments and outcome assessment, investigators stayed blinded to trial group allocation. Participants in the trial were split at random into five groups of five each, receiving low-dose or high-dose Ad26.COV2.S once or twice, or else placebo on both occasions. The specificity and breadth of SARS-CoV-2-reactive T cell receptors after Ad26.COV2.S vaccination were assessed by TCRbeta repertoire sequencing. A total of around 32 samples were included in the TCR-sequenced set, comprising about 20 Ad26.COV2.S vaccine recipients, 5 placebo recipients and 8 SARS-CoV-2 convalescent individuals. Ad26.COV2.S was administered intramuscularly at 5 x 10^10 or 1 x 10^11 viral particles, either as a single shot or as two shots given 56 days apart.

With regard to this clone: Its binding antigen is unknown. There are no base qualities to consult, and no much larger clone falls within one base.

Beyond this particular receptor, the publication reports: The authors noted that the TCR breadth and depth analyses may have underestimated total T cell responses. Vaccine and placebo recipients had comparable non-spike TCR breadth, which fits with the vaccine containing only spike. Ad26.COV2.S recipients had higher spike-specific TCR breadth than placebo recipients (P = 0.0014). After vaccination, spike-specific CD8+ and CD4+ T cell responses were reported to show substantial breadth. The study was not powered for comparison of responses between vaccine doses or regimens.

The treatment or condition label here, explained by the study, means: approximately 18 received Ad26.COV2.S at low or high dose, single or two shots; about 5 received placebo; per-sample allocation not given. Repertoires of vaccine and placebo recipients were sequenced from samples collected on day 63 after the first injection. Between 29 July and 7 August 2020, Cohort 1b enrolled about two dozen adults aged 18-55 years at one site in Boston, USA. Ad26.COV2.S was a replication-incompetent adenovirus type 26 vector that expressed a prefusion-stabilized SARS-CoV-2 spike protein derived from the original Wuhan strain. Its CDR3 holds 18 amino acids, cysteine through phenylalanine. The retained sequence is limited to the CDR3, 54 bases, with the frame set at the first base. Based on the germline V gene (reference sequence), the CDR1 and CDR2 sequences are SSHAT and FNYEAQ. The junction shows trimming of 5 bases on V and 0 bases on J, and the gene matches do not reach 14 bases of it.

The immunoSEQ Assay was the method used to sequence TCRbeta CDR3 regions. After extraction, genomic DNA underwent amplification by bias-controlled multiplex PCR, followed by high-throughput sequencing. The original methods were these. To quantify the absolute abundance of every unique TCRbeta CDR3 region, sequences were collapsed and filtered. Usable DNA was measured by amplifying reference genes present in all nucleated cells, and TCRbeta template counts were normalized to that usable DNA to estimate T cell fraction. Repertoire TCRs were annotated as SARS-CoV-2-specific by exact matching of V gene, CDR3 amino acid sequence and J gene to a known reactive TCR set. The reference SARS-CoV-2 TCR set came from MIRA and was filtered for enrichment in COVID-19-positive ImmuneCODE repertoires, removing public or cross-reactive TCRs. Based on the MIRA antigens, annotated TCRs were further analysed at the level of specific ORF or position within ORF. Depth was the summed frequency of annotated unique rearrangements, while breadth was defined as annotated unique rearrangements over total unique productive rearrangements. Two-sided Wilcoxon rank-sum tests were applied when comparing TCR breadth between groups. Not all clones reach the TCRdb copy of this immuneACCESS table, which keeps in-frame sequences only. Checked studies attribute under half of the gap to unresolved V genes and leave the rest unexplained. V and J calls and clone size come straight from that table; D and trimming were deduced from the DNA. The sample data list fewer than 400,000 clones, and around 84% of these were observed just once. The top ten clonotypes cover roughly 1.9% of the sample.

The rearrangement combines TRBV7-7 with TRBJ2-3; 7 bases in the middle match TRBD2. The sample here was peripheral blood, taken in a trial of Ad26.COV2.S vaccine versus placebo. The TCR originated in a person between 18 and 59 years old who received the Ad26.COV2.S COVID-19 vaccine or a placebo. The bases read TGTGCCAGCAGCGCCCGGCCGGTCTGGCGGGGGAGCACAGATACGCAGTATTTT. It translates as CASSARPVWRGSTDTQYF.